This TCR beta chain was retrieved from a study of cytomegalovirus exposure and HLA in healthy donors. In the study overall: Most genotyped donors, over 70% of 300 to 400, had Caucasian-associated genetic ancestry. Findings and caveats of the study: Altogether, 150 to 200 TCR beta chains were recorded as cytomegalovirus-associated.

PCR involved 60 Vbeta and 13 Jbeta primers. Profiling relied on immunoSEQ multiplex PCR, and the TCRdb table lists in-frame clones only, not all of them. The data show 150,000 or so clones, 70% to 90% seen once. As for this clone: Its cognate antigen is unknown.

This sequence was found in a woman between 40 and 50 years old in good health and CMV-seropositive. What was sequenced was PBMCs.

Here the CDR3 reads CASSVVPLAGVGGGELFF. The CDR3 DNA reads as TGTGCCAGCAGCGTAGTTCCGCTAGCGGGCGTTGGGGGCGGGGAGCTGTTTTTT. This sequence joins TRBV9 and TRBJ2-2; 8 bases align to TRBD2. Germline-derived CDR1 and CDR2 are SGDLS and YYNGEE. With V trimmed by 0 bases and J by 7 bases, 14 bases remained unmatched. There are 18 residues in the CDR3.